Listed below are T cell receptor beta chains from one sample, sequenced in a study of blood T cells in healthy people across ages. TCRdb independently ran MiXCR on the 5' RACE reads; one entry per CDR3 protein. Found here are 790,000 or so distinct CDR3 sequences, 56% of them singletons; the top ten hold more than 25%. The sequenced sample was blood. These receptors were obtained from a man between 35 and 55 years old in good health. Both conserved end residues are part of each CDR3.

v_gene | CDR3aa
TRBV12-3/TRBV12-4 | CASDLREIYTGELFF
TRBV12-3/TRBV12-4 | CASSLRGTRSGANVLTF
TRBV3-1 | CASSQRIGAYNEQFF
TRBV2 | CASSAGGAYNEQFF
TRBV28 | CASPPTALNFVYEQYF
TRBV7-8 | CASSLGASGSSYNEQFF
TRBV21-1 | CASSDRDRGGYTF
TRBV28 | CASSRLSTDTQYF
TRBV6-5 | CASSYRKADTEAFF
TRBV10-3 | CAISYGTDRGGYGYTF
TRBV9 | CASSIRTVSNEQFF
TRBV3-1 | CASSRGLAQTQYF
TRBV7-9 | CAGSSQKGDGKNIQYF
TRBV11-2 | CASSLTAGGDYGYTF
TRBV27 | CASSFYDEQYF
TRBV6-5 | CASSYSIHRLYEQYF
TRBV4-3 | CASSQVVGANTEAFF
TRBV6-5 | CASSYLAAGGHSFEQYF
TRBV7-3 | CVSNISLNEQYF
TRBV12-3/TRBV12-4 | CASSVVGDTDTQYF
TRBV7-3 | CASSSTGADNSPLHF
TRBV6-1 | CASSLTPGGFIGGYTF
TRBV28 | CASSFSLAQTDTQYF
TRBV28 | CASRGRVYDEQYF
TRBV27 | CASSGAGGKNIQYF
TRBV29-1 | CSVESPQPYGYTF
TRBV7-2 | CASSLLGSTDTQYF
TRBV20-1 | CSARGPDEVDYNSPLHF
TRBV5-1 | CASSLQGPYMNTEAFF
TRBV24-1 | CATSDPGTLSGANVLTF
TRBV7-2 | CASSLEAGEKTQYF
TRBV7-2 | CASSPGQGAKRNEQYF
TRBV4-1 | CASSPLSGSRIYEQYF
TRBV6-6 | CASSNNEGTANEQYF
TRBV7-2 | CASSLVGGGGIQETQYF
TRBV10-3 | CAISEVLFQETQYF
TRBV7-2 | CASSLNRNTEAFF
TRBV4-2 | CASSQDAAFSQPQHF
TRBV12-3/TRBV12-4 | CASSWDSGEKLFF
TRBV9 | CASSVGAGGPIEQFF
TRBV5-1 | CASSLARQGSDTQYF
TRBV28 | CASGGGGATDTQYF
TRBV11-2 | CASRGLDTYEQYF
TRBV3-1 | CASSQTEGEPQHF
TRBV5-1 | CASSFTGTGPSEQYF